The 7 T cell receptor beta chains listed next were all sequenced from one sample in a study of beta chain features in type 1 diabetes. Expressed TCRB transcripts were sequenced after all isolated RNA was converted to cDNA. This table comes from immunoSEQ multiplex PCR, and its TCRdb copy is limited to in-frame clones, with some not included. Of a few hundred thousand clones detected, approximately 15% appear once; the ten largest clones hold more than 0.015%. These receptors are not linked to any known antigen. Study conclusions and caveats: Moderately but significantly shorter TCRB CDR3s were found in Type 1 diabetes patients in all four CD4+ subsets.

Input material: naive CD4+ T cells from blood. All receptors derive from a young man with type 1 diabetes.

The gene calls are TRBV4-1 and TRBJ2-5; TRBD1 is a possible D gene (6 bases). Germline V CDR1 and CDR2: MGHRA, YSYEKL. The CDR3 sequence is 14 residues long. The V end was cut by 5 bases, the J end by 9 bases, with 19 bases between. The CDR3: CASSGQSSLPAQYF. The CDR3, as DNA: TGCGCCAGCAGCGGACAGAGCTCACTTCCAGCCCAGTACTTC.

The rearrangement links TRBV15 to TRBJ2-5; the D is unclear. Germline loops: CDR1 LNHNV, CDR2 YYDKDF (reference sequence). This CDR3 has 15 residues. V was trimmed by 4 bases and J by 5 bases, leaving 17 bases between them. This CDR3 reads CATSTRSARRETQYF. The CDR3 nucleotides are TGTGCCACCAGCACGCGGTCCGCGCGTCGGGAGACCCAGTACTTC.

This clone was seen a handful of times. The genes are TRBV2 and TRBJ2-7; TRBD1 matches 9 bases. Per germline, CDR1 SNHLY and CDR2 FYNNEI. This CDR3 has 14 amino acids. The V gene end was trimmed by 6 bases and the J gene end by 2 bases; junction bases not matched to a gene: 5. CDR3 amino acids: CASRAGTGPYEQYF. In DNA form, the CDR3 reads TGTGCCAGCAGAGCCGGGACAGGGCCCTACGAGCAGTACTTC. The variable domain in full, completed from reference TRBV2 and TRBJ2-7, reads EPEVTQTPSHQVTQMGQEVILRCVPISNHLYFYWYRQILGQKVEFLVSFYNNEISEKSEIFDDQFSVERPDGSNFTLKIRSTKLEDSAMYFCASRAGTGPYEQYFGPGTRLTVT.

This clone was observed a few times. The rearrangement joins TRBV18 to TRBJ2-7; no clear D gene. Trimming took off 0 bases at V and 4 bases at J, with 7 bases between the two ends. The germline gives CDR1 KGHSH, CDR2 LQKENI. The CDR3 has 13 residues. The CDR3: CASSPPARYEQYF. The CDR3 coding sequence is TGTGCCAGCTCACCACCAGCTAGGTACGAGCAGTACTTC.

This chain connects TRBV28 to TRBJ2-3, with D possibly matching TRBD2 (7 bases). V lost 5 bases to trimming and J lost 3 bases, with 18 bases between them. There are 16 residues in the CDR3. CDR1 is MDHEN and CDR2 is SYDVKM in the germline V gene. As DNA, the CDR3 is TGTGCCAGCAGTCTTCGGGACTATGGGACAACAGATACGCAGTATTTT. Amino acids: CASSLRDYGTTDTQYF.

This clone was detected a few times. This chain connects TRBV30 to TRBJ2-7; 11 bases fit TRBD1. This CDR3 has 13 residues. V lost 3 bases and J lost 7; bases outside the gene matches: 5. Germline lookup yields CDR1 GTSNPN and CDR2 SVGIG (reference sequence). CDR3 amino acids: CAWRDRGLGEQYF. The CDR3, as DNA: TGTGCCTGGAGGGACAGGGGGCTGGGTGAGCAGTACTTC.

The V call is TRBV10-3, the J call TRBJ1-1, with D tentatively TRBD1 (5 bases). CDR3 size: 13 residues. With 6 bases removed from V and 2 bases from J, the gap between germline ends came to 10 bases. The V gene's germline CDR1 is ENHRY and CDR2 SYGVKD. The chain's CDR3 is CAIRARENTEAFF. The CDR3 DNA reads as TGTGCCATCAGAGCCAGGGAAAACACTGAAGCTTTCTTT.